The 6 T cell receptor beta chains below come from one sample, sequenced in a study of blood T cell repertoires in COVID-19. TCRdb keeps only in-frame clones here, not all; method: immunoSEQ multiplex PCR. The table has about 110,000 clones, more than 75% seen once; the top ten hold less than 3.5%. The sample taken for sequencing was peripheral blood. The receptor set was obtained from a woman aged 50 to 60 with acute or convalescent COVID-19.

The chain carries TRBV7-6 and TRBJ1-3; 7 positions agree with TRBD1. The CDR3 is 17 residues long. In germline, CDR1 is SGHVS, CDR2 FNYEAQ. V dropped 5 bases and J dropped 0; count of bases not matched to a gene: 10. The chain's CDR3 is CASSPRAGQFSGNTIYF. CDR3 DNA: TGTGCCAGCAGCCCACGCGCGGGACAGTTCTCTGGAAACACCATATATTTT.

This chain links TRBV29-1 with TRBJ2-1; 9 nucleotides align to TRBD2. V lost 7 bases and J lost 6; bases outside the gene matches: 13. This CDR3 is built from 15 residues. Per the germline V gene, CDR1 is SQVTM and CDR2 is ANQGSEA. The CDR3 DNA reads TGCAGCGCTCGTGGAGCGGGAGGACGACTCAATGAGCAGTTCTTC. Its translation: CSARGAGGRLNEQFF.

The chain uses TRBV2 and TRBJ2-5, with 11 bases aligning to TRBD2. The ends lost 8 bases at V and 2 bases at J; junction bases unmatched: 4. The CDR3 extends over 14 amino acids. Germline CDR1 reads SNHLY; CDR2 reads FYNNEI. In nucleotides, the CDR3 is TGTGCCAGCGACGGGACTAGCGGACAAGAGACCCAGTACTTC. Translation: CASDGTSGQETQYF.

V and J are TRBV12-3 or TRBV12-4 and TRBJ1-4; D possibly corresponds to TRBD1 (6 bases). The V gene lost 8 bases and the J gene lost 3 bases, with 10 bases spanning the gap. CDR3 length: 13 amino acids. The CDR3 DNA is TGTGCCAGCGGGGGCAGGGCTAATGAAAAACTGTTTTTT. Translated, it gives CASGGRANEKLFF.

This rearrangement joins TRBV4-1 to TRBJ2-1; TRBD2 aligns across 11 bases. Germline CDR1 and CDR2: MGHRA and YSYEKL. Trimming at V came to 4 bases and at J to 5 bases, leaving 7 bases not matched to a gene. CDR3 length: 16 amino acids. The CDR3 nucleotides read TGCGCCAGCAGCCTCGGGGGACTAGCGGTGAACAATGAGCAGTTCTTC. It codes for CASSLGGLAVNNEQFF.

This clone has just one count. The chain is built from TRBV28 and TRBJ1-5; 8 bases match TRBD1. The CDR3 contains 15 residues. V lost 7 bases to trimming and J lost 9 bases; unmatched junction nucleotides: 14. CDR1 and CDR2 (germline): MDHEN, SYDVKM. CDR3 sequence: CASIPAGTGAVPQHF. CDR3 bases: TGTGCCAGCATACCCGCAGGGACAGGCGCTGTGCCCCAGCATTTT.